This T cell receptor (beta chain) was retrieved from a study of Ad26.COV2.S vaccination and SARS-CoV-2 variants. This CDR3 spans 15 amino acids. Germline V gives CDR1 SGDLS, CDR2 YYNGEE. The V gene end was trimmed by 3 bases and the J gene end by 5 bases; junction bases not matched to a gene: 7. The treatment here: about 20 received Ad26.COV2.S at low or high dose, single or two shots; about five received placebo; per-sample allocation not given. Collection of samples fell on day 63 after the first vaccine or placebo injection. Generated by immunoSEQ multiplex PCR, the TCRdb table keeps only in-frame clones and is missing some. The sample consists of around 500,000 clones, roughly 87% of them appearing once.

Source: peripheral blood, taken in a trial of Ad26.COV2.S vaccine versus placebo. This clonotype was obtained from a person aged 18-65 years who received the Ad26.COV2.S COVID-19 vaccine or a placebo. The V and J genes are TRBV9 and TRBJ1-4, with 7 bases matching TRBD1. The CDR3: CASSERQGGNEKLFF. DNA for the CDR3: TGTGCCAGCAGCGAGCGACAGGGAGGCAATGAAAAACTGTTTTTT.